Presented here are 16 T cell receptor beta chains from one specimen sequenced in a study of OX40 agonist ivuxolimab in advanced cancers. Method: immunoSEQ multiplex PCR; TCRdb's copy keeps in-frame clones and lacks some. The data show some 32,000 clones, approximately 81% seen once. The specimen was CD4+ or CD8+ T cells sorted from blood, collected in a trial of the OX40 agonist ivuxolimab. The receptors were gathered from an adult with an advanced solid tumor such as melanoma, head and neck, liver or kidney cancer.

V usage is TRBV27 and J usage is TRBJ1-5; no definite D call. This CDR3 spans 13 amino acids. Per the germline V gene, CDR1 is MNHEY and CDR2 is SMNVEV (reference sequence). V shed 2 bases and J shed 3 bases, with 5 bases lying between them. The CDR3 here is CASSLTHNQPQHF. DNA of the CDR3: TGTGCCAGCAGTTTAACCCACAATCAGCCCCAGCATTTT.

The gene calls are TRBV28 and TRBJ2-5; perhaps TRBD2 as D (6 bases). The V end lost 7 bases, the J end lost 5 bases, and 14 bases lay between the germline ends. Per germline, CDR1 MDHEN and CDR2 SYDVKM. This CDR3 has 13 residues. The chain's CDR3 is CASTAAGRETQYF. CDR3 coding DNA: TGTGCCAGCACCGCGGCGGGGAGGGAGACCCAGTACTTC.

The chain carries TRBV15 and TRBJ2-1; 8 positions agree with TRBD2. The CDR3 is 18 residues long. V was pared by 3 bases and J by 1 base, with 11 bases of the junction left unmatched. Germline loops: CDR1 LNHNV, CDR2 YYDKDF (reference sequence). The CDR3, as DNA: TGTGCCACCAGCAGTGCCCAGTTAGCGGGAAGGTCCTACAATGAGCAGTTCTTC. Translating gives CATSSAQLAGRSYNEQFF.

The J gene is TRBJ1-5, the V gene TRBV6-5, with 9 bases aligning to TRBD1. The CDR3 contains 15 residues. Trimming removed 6 bases from V and 1 base from J; junction bases left unmatched: 4. From germline, CDR1 is MNHEY and CDR2 SVGAGI. CDR3 nucleotide sequence: TGTGCCAGCAGCCACGGGACAGGGAGCAATCAGCCCCAGCATTTT. Protein product: CASSHGTGSNQPQHF.

CDR3 sequence (DNA): TGTGCCAGCAGCAAAAATCGTTGGTGGCAGATCAAATCCTACGAGCAGTACTTC. Translated: CASSKNRWWQIKSYEQYF. J is TRBJ2-7 and V is TRBV21-1; the tabulated D call, TRBD1, remains unverified against the DNA. TRBV21-1 is described as a pseudogene. The CDR3 loop spans 18 amino acids.

The chain joins TRBV5-3 to TRBJ1-5, with 9 nucleotides matching TRBD1. TRBV5-3 is marked as an open reading frame, function uncertain. With 4 bases clipped from V and 4 bases from J, the junction kept 12 bases outside the gene matches. This CDR3 contains 17 residues. The CDR3 here is CARSKRTGDLRNQPQHF. As DNA, the CDR3 is TGTGCCAGAAGCAAGAGGACAGGGGACCTTAGGAATCAGCCCCAGCATTTT.

The chain uses TRBV11-3 and TRBJ2-2; D is unclear. This CDR3 region has 15 residues. V lost 4 bases, J lost 4 bases, and 13 bases lay in between. Germline CDR1 reads SGHNT; CDR2 reads YENEEA. The CDR3 coding sequence is TGTGCCAGCAGCTCGTACCAAGACCTCACCGGGGAGCTGTTTTTT. As protein: CASSSYQDLTGELFF.

This chain joins TRBV27 and TRBJ1-5; TRBD1 is a possible D gene (6 bases). This CDR3 is 13 amino acids long. The germline V gene encodes CDR1 MNHEY and CDR2 SMNVEV (reference sequence). Trimming removed 9 bases from V and 4 bases from J, with 13 bases in between. The CDR3: CASQGSWNQPQHF. As DNA, the CDR3 is TGTGCCAGTCAGGGGTCGTGGAATCAGCCCCAGCATTTT.

J is TRBJ2-7 and V is TRBV27, with TRBD1 matching over 10 bases. CDR3 size: 14 residues. V lost 6 bases and J lost 4; bases outside the gene matches: 6. Germline V gene data show CDR1 as MNHEY and CDR2 as SMNVEV (reference sequence). CDR3 sequence (DNA): TGTGCCAGCAGCACCGGACAGGGGGGGTACGAGCAGTACTTC. This codes for CASSTGQGGYEQYF.

V is TRBV4-3 and J is TRBJ1-1, with no clear D. This CDR3 has 14 residues. V dropped 2 bases and J dropped 2 bases, with 9 bases sitting between them. CDR1 and CDR2 from the germline V gene are LGHNA and YSLEER. The CDR3 bases are TGCGCCAGCAGCCAATTGATAGGAAACACTGAAGCTTTCTTT. It codes for CASSQLIGNTEAFF.

This clone was picked up one time. This chain links TRBV4-2 with TRBJ2-1, with a possible D match to TRBD1 (7 bases). The V end was cut by 1 base, the J end by 5 bases, with 15 bases between. The germline V gene encodes CDR1 LGHNA and CDR2 YNFKEQ. This CDR3 has 16 amino acids. CDR3 loop: CASSQAQGGANNEQFF. CDR3 nucleotides: TGTGCCAGCAGCCAAGCTCAGGGGGGAGCTAACAATGAGCAGTTCTTC.

The rearrangement links TRBV15 to TRBJ1-1; no clear D gene. The V gene lost 0 bases and the J gene lost 4 bases, with 12 bases spanning the gap. The CDR3 extends over 15 amino acids. Germline CDR1 and CDR2: LNHNV and YYDKDF (reference sequence). CDR3 in DNA: TGTGCCACCAGCAGAGATATGGGCGCCGGCACTGAAGCTTTCTTT. Translation gives CATSRDMGAGTEAFF.

V and J are TRBV7-3 and TRBJ2-3; a weak D match, TRBD2 (6 bases). Trimming removed 4 bases at V and 0 bases at J, with 11 bases between. This CDR3 is built from 15 residues. Per the germline V gene, CDR1 is SGHTA and CDR2 is FQGTGA. The CDR3 nucleotides read TGTGCCAGCAGCTCGGAGGGCCCTAGCACAGATACGCAGTATTTT. This sequence encodes CASSSEGPSTDTQYF. The complete variable domain, with remaining parts taken from reference TRBV7-3 and TRBJ2-3, reads GAGVSQTPSNKVTEKGKYVELRCDPISGHTALYWYRQSLGQGPEFLIYFQGTGAADDSGLPNDRFFAVRPEGSVSTLKIQRTERGDSAVYLCASSSEGPSTDTQYFGPGTRLTVL.

J is TRBJ2-3 and V is TRBV4-1, with D hard to call. The germline V and J ends were trimmed by 0 bases and 2 bases, with 9 bases remaining between them. Germline CDR1 and CDR2: MGHRA and YSYEKL. The CDR3 is 15 residues long. CDR3 amino acids: CASSQDRLVTDTQYF. The CDR3 nucleotides read TGCGCCAGCAGCCAAGATCGGTTAGTCACAGATACGCAGTATTTT.

The sample holds one count of this clone. The chain uses TRBV7-9 and TRBJ1-2; a weak D match, TRBD1 (6 bases). Germline lookup yields CDR1 SEHNR and CDR2 FQNEAQ (reference sequence). V shed 11 bases and J shed 4 bases, with 20 bases lying between them. CDR3 length equals 14 residues. In DNA, the CDR3 is TGTGCCGGAGGTGTCACAGGGAGGGCCTATGGCTACACCTTC. Translation gives CAGGVTGRAYGYTF.

This clone has more than one count but fewer than ten. J is TRBJ2-5 and V is TRBV27, with D tentatively TRBD2 (5 bases). With 4 bases removed from V and 6 bases from J, the gap between germline ends came to 15 bases. Germline assignment: CDR1 MNHEY and CDR2 SMNVEV (reference sequence). CDR3 length: 14 residues. The CDR3 nucleotides are TGTGCCAGCAGTTCCCCGACGGAGGTAAAGACCCAGTACTTC. This gives the protein CASSSPTEVKTQYF.